These 31 T cell receptor beta chains were all obtained from the same sample, sequenced in a study of response to subunit inactivated influenza vaccine. In TCRdb, the RT-PCR reads were re-called with MiXCR into one record per CDR3 protein. The profile shows 650,000 to 800,000 distinct CDR3 sequences, 11% to 15% of them singletons. The sample here was PBMCs from blood, taken 14 days before vaccination. The source of these receptors is a man in his fifties or sixties who received an inactivated influenza vaccine.

A few counts support this clonotype. The chain has TRBV6-1 and TRBJ2-1; weak D call: TRBD2 (6 bases). Germline V CDR1 and CDR2: MNHNS, SASEGT. Between the trimmed V and J ends, which lost 8 bases and 9 bases, there was a span of 26 bases. The CDR3 totals 16 residues. Written as DNA, the CDR3 is TGTGCCAGCGGACCCTCCGGGACTGCTCAGAGGAGTGAGCAGTTCTTC. It codes for CASGPSGTAQRSEQFF.

This clonotype was seen a few times. The V call is TRBV4-3, the J call TRBJ1-1; TRBD1 is a possible D gene (6 bases). The CDR3 extends over 16 amino acids. CDR1 and CDR2 from the germline V gene are LGHNA and YSLEER. The V and J ends lost 0 bases and 2 bases respectively, with 13 bases between them. The DNA for the CDR3 is TGCGCCAGCAGCCAAGATAGAGTAGGGGGAAACACTGAAGCTTTCTTT. It encodes CASSQDRVGGNTEAFF.

The chain has TRBV30 and TRBJ2-2; a possible D gene is TRBD2 (6 bases). Between the trimmed V and J ends, which lost 5 bases and 7 bases, there was a span of 8 bases. The germline V gene has CDR1 GTSNPN and CDR2 SVGIG (reference sequence). This CDR3 spans 11 amino acids. In DNA form, the CDR3 reads TGTGCCTGGGCGGGATACGGGGAGCTGTTTTTT. Translation gives CAWAGYGELFF.

This clonotype was picked up a small number of times. This rearrangement joins TRBV6-5 to TRBJ2-5; D gene uncertain. The CDR3 length is 13 residues. V was clipped by 4 bases and J by 7 bases, with 13 bases between them. Germline V gene sequence: CDR1 MNHEY, CDR2 SVGAGI. The CDR3 bases are TGTGCCAGCAGTTCGGACGTCTCGAGGACCCAGTACTTC. Its protein is CASSSDVSRTQYF.

There are a few counts of this clonotype. V usage is TRBV12-3 or TRBV12-4 and J usage is TRBJ2-5, with 9 bases matching TRBD2. V gave up 3 bases and J gave up 5 bases; unmatched junction bases: 13. The CDR3 is made up of 17 amino acids. CDR3 coding DNA: TGTGCCAGCAGTTTCGAGAGGGCGGGAGGGGCGTCGGAGACCCAGTACTTC. Encoded protein: CASSFERAGGASETQYF.

This clonotype was observed a handful of times. The chain combines TRBV5-1 with TRBJ2-7, with 9 bases identical to TRBD2. CDR3 length: 16 residues. Germline V gives CDR1 SGHRS, CDR2 YFSETQ. V gave up 3 bases and J gave up 2 bases; unmatched junction bases: 9. CDR3 loop: CASSYDPAGGTYEQYF. CDR3 nucleotides: TGCGCCAGCAGCTACGACCCAGCGGGGGGAACCTACGAGCAGTACTTC.

This clonotype was counted at least ten times. This CDR3 is CAISSRRTGGSGANVLTF. The CDR3 region has the DNA TGTGCCATCAGTTCTCGTCGGACAGGGGGCTCTGGGGCCAACGTCCTGACTTTC. J is TRBJ2-6 and V is TRBV10-3, with TRBD1 identical over 10 bases. V lost 5 bases, J lost 0 bases, and 7 bases stayed unmatched. The CDR3 contains 18 residues. Germline assignment: CDR1 ENHRY and CDR2 SYGVKD.

This clonotype was observed a few times. The gene calls are TRBV30 and TRBJ2-1; D possibly corresponds to TRBD2 (5 bases). Deletions cut 4 bases from V and 0 bases from J, with 7 bases between. This CDR3 region has 13 residues. Germline CDR1 and CDR2: GTSNPN and SVGIG (reference sequence). This CDR3 is CAWTRDSYNEQFF. CDR3 sequence (DNA): TGTGCCTGGACACGGGACTCCTACAATGAGCAGTTCTTC. The variable domain in full, with the rest retrieved from reference TRBV30 and TRBJ2-1, is SQTIHQWPATLVQPVGSPLSLECTVEGTSNPNLYWYRQAAGRGLQLLFYSVGIGQISSEVPQNLSASRPQDRQFILSSKKLLLSDSGFYLCAWTRDSYNEQFFGPGTRLTVL.

This clonotype turned up a few times. This chain uses TRBV19 with TRBJ2-1; D ambiguous. Between the trimmed V and J ends, which lost 3 bases and 8 bases, there was a span of 14 bases. Germline V gene sequence: CDR1 LNHDA, CDR2 SQIVND (reference sequence). CDR3 length: 14 amino acids. The CDR3 sequence is CASSIRWATDEQFF. CDR3 sequence (DNA): TGTGCCAGTAGTATTCGGTGGGCTACTGATGAGCAGTTCTTC.

In this sample, this clonotype turned up many times. The rearrangement uses TRBV5-1 and TRBJ2-7; tentative D call: TRBD1 (7 bases). This CDR3 spans 14 amino acids. V was clipped by 4 bases and J by 0 bases, with 11 bases between them. Germline V gives CDR1 SGHRS, CDR2 YFSETQ. CDR3 bases: TGCGCCAGCAGCCCGCGGGACAGCTCCTACGAGCAGTACTTC. Encoded protein: CASSPRDSSYEQYF.

There are a few counts of this clonotype. The chain combines TRBV29-1 with TRBJ2-4; D remains ambiguous. This CDR3 region has 13 residues. Trimming shortened V by 7 bases and J by 1 base, and 11 bases separated the two germline ends. Per the germline V gene, CDR1 is SQVTM and CDR2 is ANQGSEA. CDR3 residues: CSAEPLAKNIQYF. In DNA form, the CDR3 reads TGCAGCGCGGAACCCCTTGCCAAAAACATTCAGTACTTC.

The gene calls are TRBV24-1 and TRBJ1-5, with a possible D match to TRBD1 (5 bases). This CDR3 spans 16 amino acids. Trimming pared 1 base from V and 3 bases from J, leaving 12 bases between. Germline CDR1 and CDR2: KGHDR and SFDVKD. The CDR3 DNA sequence: TGTGCCACCAGTGATTTATCAGGGACTTTCAATCAGCCCCAGCATTTT. Translation: CATSDLSGTFNQPQHF.

This clonotype has only a few counts. The DNA of the CDR3 is TGTGCCTGGAGTGTACATGAGCGAGATACGCAGTATTTT. This translates into CAWSVHERDTQYF. This rearrangement joins TRBV30 to TRBJ2-3; no clear D gene. Per the germline V gene, CDR1 is GTSNPN and CDR2 is SVGIG (reference sequence). V lost 0 bases, J lost 5 bases, and 9 bases lay in between. CDR3 length: 13 amino acids.

V usage is TRBV5-1 and J usage is TRBJ2-3, with D perhaps matching TRBD2 (7 bases). The ends were cut back, 6 bases at V and 0 bases at J, with 14 bases in the middle. Germline assignment: CDR1 SGHRS and CDR2 YFSETQ. The CDR3 is 15 residues long. This CDR3 is CASTRGGDSTDTQYF. CDR3 DNA: TGCGCCAGCACCCGAGGGGGGGATAGCACAGATACGCAGTATTTT.

The chain employs TRBV28 and TRBJ1-1, with D possibly TRBD1 on 5 matching bases. V was pared by 4 bases and J by 1 base, with 16 bases between. In germline, CDR1 is MDHEN, CDR2 SYDVKM. The CDR3 totals 16 residues. CDR3 sequence (DNA): TGTGCCAGCAGTTCCTCCGCCGGGACGGCGAACACTGAAGCTTTCTTT. Translating it yields CASSSSAGTANTEAFF.

This clonotype occurred many times. V gene TRBV11-2 combines with J gene TRBJ2-1; D might be TRBD1 (6 bases). V lost 4 bases and J lost 0, with 10 bases in between. The CDR3 runs 15 residues. The germline CDR1 and CDR2 sequences are SGHAT and FQNNGV. The CDR3: CASSWGPDSYNEQFF. CDR3 bases: TGTGCCAGCAGCTGGGGGCCAGACTCCTACAATGAGCAGTTCTTC.

The V and J genes are TRBV4-1 and TRBJ2-5, with a weak D call TRBD2 (5 bases). Germline CDR1 and CDR2: MGHRA and YSYEKL. This CDR3 is 14 amino acids long. The germline V and J ends were trimmed by 0 bases and 5 bases, with 10 bases remaining between them. Here the CDR3 reads CASSQEGVRETQYF. In nucleotides, the CDR3 is TGCGCCAGCAGCCAAGAGGGAGTTCGGGAGACCCAGTACTTC.

This clonotype was detected only a few times. V gene TRBV20-1 combines with J gene TRBJ1-6, with 7 bases lining up with TRBD1. CDR3 length: 16 residues. Germline V lookup: CDR1 DFQATT, CDR2 SNEGSKA (reference sequence). With V trimmed by 0 bases and J by 7 bases, 9 bases remained unmatched. CDR3 sequence reads: CSARETPTGMNSPLHF. The CDR3 nucleotides read TGCAGTGCTAGAGAAACCCCGACAGGGATGAATTCACCCCTCCACTTT.

This clonotype was observed a few times. The gene calls are TRBV6-5 and TRBJ2-7; D call uncertain. CDR3 length: 14 residues. CDR1 and CDR2 (germline): MNHEY, SVGAGI. Trimming removed 2 bases from V and 7 bases from J, with 15 bases in between. The CDR3 loop is CASSYATRDVEQYF. CDR3 bases: TGTGCCAGCAGTTACGCGACAAGGGATGTTGAGCAGTACTTC.

This clonotype was picked up a small number of times. The chain uses TRBV5-1 and TRBJ2-3, with D possibly matching TRBD1 (6 bases). This CDR3 contains 17 residues. CDR1 and CDR2 from the germline V gene are SGHRS and YFSETQ. V lost 0 bases, J lost 0 bases, and 14 bases lay in between. The CDR3 region is CASSLVLQGGSTDTQYF. The CDR3 DNA reads TGCGCCAGCAGCTTGGTATTACAGGGTGGTAGCACAGATACGCAGTATTTT.

This clonotype showed up many times. In DNA form, the CDR3 reads TGTGCCAGCAGATCCAACCAGGGTTTGAACACTGAAGCTTTCTTT. Amino acids: CASRSNQGLNTEAFF. The chain employs TRBV12-3 or TRBV12-4 and TRBJ1-1; tentative D call: TRBD1 (5 bases). The germline V and J ends were trimmed by 6 bases and 0 bases, with 14 bases remaining between them. The CDR3 totals 15 residues.

This clonotype turned up a few times. V gene TRBV4-3 combines with J gene TRBJ1-2, with 8 bases matching TRBD1. Germline CDR1 LGHNA, CDR2 YSLEER. Trimming removed 3 bases from V and 4 bases from J; junction bases left unmatched: 10. The CDR3 spans 16 residues. The CDR3 coding sequence is TGCGCCAGCAGCCAGTTAACTGCCGGGACAGGCTATGGCTACACCTTC. Translated: CASSQLTAGTGYGYTF.

The V gene is TRBV11-2, the J gene TRBJ2-3; 10 nucleotides agree with TRBD2. The CDR3 spans 13 residues. Germline-derived CDR1 and CDR2 are SGHAT and FQNNGV. V dropped 6 bases and J dropped 7; count of bases not matched to a gene: 4. DNA of the CDR3: TGTGCCAGCAGTCCTAGCGGGAGCTATACGCAGTATTTT. Translation gives CASSPSGSYTQYF. The whole variable domain, remainder taken from reference TRBV11-2 and TRBJ2-3, is EAGVAQSPRYKIIEKRQSVAFWCNPISGHATLYWYQQILGQGPKLLIQFQNNGVVDDSQLPKDRFSAERLKGVDSTLKIQPAKLEDSAVYLCASSPSGSYTQYFGPGTRLTVL.

This clonotype has a count of ten or more. The chain employs TRBV3-1 and TRBJ2-1; TRBD2 matches at 8 bases. V lost 3 bases, J lost 4 bases, and 2 bases stayed unmatched. The germline CDR1 and CDR2 sequences are LGHDT and YNNKEL (reference sequence). The CDR3 consists of 14 residues. The CDR3: CASSQAGGYNEQFF. The DNA for the CDR3 is TGTGCCAGCAGCCAGGCGGGGGGTTACAATGAGCAGTTCTTC.

This chain uses TRBV12-3 or TRBV12-4 with TRBJ1-3; tentatively, D is TRBD1 (5 bases). Trimming cost V 6 bases and J 1 base, with 10 bases left between them. This CDR3 is built from 14 residues. The CDR3 spells CASRLDTSGNTIYF. CDR3 bases: TGTGCCAGCAGATTGGACACTTCTGGAAACACCATATATTTT.

The V and J genes are TRBV4-1 and TRBJ2-7; TRBD2 aligns across 10 bases. V lost 5 bases to trimming and J lost 3 bases; unmatched junction nucleotides: 4. The CDR3 consists of 14 residues. Germline lookup yields CDR1 MGHRA and CDR2 YSYEKL. The CDR3 nucleotides are TGCGCCAGCAGCAAAAGACTAGCGGGCTACGAGCAGTACTTC. Amino acid sequence: CASSKRLAGYEQYF.

This clonotype has at least ten counts. The J gene is TRBJ2-3, the V gene TRBV5-1; 7 nucleotides agree with TRBD2. Trimming removed 9 bases from V and 0 bases from J; junction bases left unmatched: 4. Germline CDR1 and CDR2: SGHRS and YFSETQ. This CDR3 spans 13 amino acids. CDR3 region: CATQGGSTDTQYF. The CDR3 region has the DNA TGCGCCACCCAGGGAGGGAGCACAGATACGCAGTATTTT.

The table lists this clonotype with a few counts. The genes are TRBV20-1 and TRBJ2-3; 8 nucleotides line up with TRBD1. V gave up 6 bases and J gave up 2 bases; unmatched junction bases: 13. Germline CDR1 is DFQATT and CDR2 is SNEGSKA (reference sequence). The CDR3 sequence is 16 residues long. The DNA of the CDR3 is TGCAGTGCCAGATCGGGGACAGGAGGGGTCACAGATACGCAGTATTTT. Its protein is CSARSGTGGVTDTQYF.

The table lists this clonotype with a few counts. The gene calls are TRBV12-3 or TRBV12-4 and TRBJ2-7, with 9 bases identical to TRBD1. J lost 5 bases, V lost 3 bases, and 5 bases had no gene match. The CDR3 covers 14 residues. Written as DNA, the CDR3 is TGTGCCAGCAGTTTGGGGGACAGGGTGGACGAGCAGTACTTC. Translating gives CASSLGDRVDEQYF.

The chain links TRBV5-1 to TRBJ2-7; 7 nucleotides agree with TRBD1. CDR1 and CDR2 (germline): SGHRS, YFSETQ. The CDR3 length is 13 residues. Trimming cost V 2 bases and J 6 bases; bases outside gene matches: 5. The CDR3 DNA follows: TGCGCCAGCAGCTTAGGGGGCGGACGCGAGCAGTACTTC. The encoded protein is CASSLGGGREQYF. The full variable domain, completed using reference TRBV5-1 and TRBJ2-7, is KAGVTQTPRYLIKTRGQQVTLSCSPISGHRSVSWYQQTPGQGLQFLFEYFSETQRNKGNFPGRFSGRQFSNSRSEMNVSTLELGDSALYLCASSLGGGREQYFGPGTRLTVT.

There are a few counts of this clonotype. The chain uses TRBV6-2 or TRBV6-3 and TRBJ2-3; 10 bases map to TRBD2. V shed 4 bases and J 3 bases; nucleotides not matched to a gene: 7. Germline loops: CDR1 MNHEY, CDR2 SVGEGT. The CDR3 loop spans 16 amino acids. This CDR3 is CASSSLGLARTDTQYF. The CDR3 nucleotides are TGTGCCAGCAGTTCCCTGGGACTAGCGAGGACAGATACGCAGTATTTT.